Below are 31 T cell receptor beta chains sequenced from a single sample in a study of Tregs in tolerant kidney transplant recipients. TCRdb's copy holds only in-frame clones and misses some; the assay was immunoSEQ multiplex PCR. The sample's table shows around 33,000 clones. This sample comprised CD8+ T cells from blood, obtained before the transplant. These TCRs come from a human donor who received a combined kidney and bone marrow transplant.

The CDR3 sequence: CSVPTPPGPPANYGYTF. The part of the CDR3 DNA that was read is TGCAGCGTGCCAACCCCCCCAGGTCCTCCAGCTAACTATGGC. This chain uses TRBV29-1 with TRBJ1-2; D is unresolved. The read ends 3 residues early relative to the CDR3; the germline J gene fills the gap. The CDR3 loop spans 17 amino acids. Germline CDR1 SQVTM, CDR2 ANQGSEA. The ends were cut back, 6 bases at V and 0 bases at J, with 23 bases in the middle.

Remarks on this clone: With the read ending 3 residues before the CDR3 end, the germline J gene is used to fill in that end. This chain uses TRBV5-4 with TRBJ2-1; D is unresolved. There are 12 residues in the CDR3. Germline CDR1 and CDR2: SGHNT and YYREEE (reference sequence). Trimming pared 4 bases from V and 6 bases from J, leaving 8 bases between. CDR3 sequence: CASSPTSNEQFF. The sequenced part of the CDR3 DNA is TGTGCCAGCAGCCCGACTTCCAATGAG.

As to this clone: The CDR3 end is not reached by the read, which stops 3 residues before it; the germline J gene fills it in. The chain links TRBV7-3 to TRBJ1-5; 8 bases line up with TRBD1. CDR1 and CDR2 (germline): SGHTA, FQGTGA. This CDR3 spans 20 amino acids. Losses at the gene ends were 1 base for V and 0 bases for J; bases not matched to a gene: 14. CDR3 DNA (partial): TGTGCCAGCAGCTTAAAGTGGCGCGGACAGGGAGGATGTAGCAATCAGCCC. Protein: CASSLKWRGQGGCSNQP. The CDR3 as a whole reads CASSLKWRGQGGCSNQPQHF.

A remark on this clone: The read ends 3 residues early relative to the CDR3; the germline J gene fills the gap. The chain is built from TRBV19 and TRBJ2-1, with D perhaps matching TRBD2 (5 bases). Germline V gene lookup returns CDR1 LNHDA and CDR2 SQIVND (reference sequence). CDR3 length equals 15 residues. V shed 0 bases and J shed 8 bases, with 14 bases lying between them. The CDR3 DNA, read in part, is TGTGCCAGTAGTATAGATCTGACTACATTCGATGAG. Translation gives CASSIDLTTFDE. The entire CDR3 protein reads CASSIDLTTFDEQFF.

Notes on this clone: With the read ending 3 residues before the CDR3 end, the germline J gene is used to fill in that end. The chain has TRBV2 and TRBJ2-1; D gene ambiguous. The ends were cut back, 1 base at V and 5 bases at J, with 21 bases in the middle. The germline V gene encodes CDR1 SNHLY and CDR2 FYNNEI. This CDR3 is 18 amino acids long. The CDR3 is CASSEVVPTSAPDNEQFF. The DNA read from the CDR3 is TGTGCCAGCAGTGAAGTGGTCCCCACGTCAGCGCCGGACAATGAG.

Comment on this clone: The CDR3 extends 3 residues past the end of the read, so its final part is completed from the germline J gene. The chain carries TRBV20-1 and TRBJ1-4; tentative D call: TRBD1 (6 bases). Trimming pared 6 bases from V and 7 bases from J, leaving 15 bases between. Germline-derived CDR1 and CDR2 are DFQATT and SNEGSKA (reference sequence). The CDR3 spans 13 residues. Incomplete CDR3 DNA: TGCAGTGCCCGAGAGGGGGTGGGTGAAAAA. As protein: CSAREGVGEK. In full, the CDR3 reads CSAREGVGEKLFF.

Regarding this clone: The missing CDR3 end, 3 residues past where the read stops, is filled in from the germline J gene. The chain is built from TRBV20-1 and TRBJ2-7, with a weak D call TRBD1 (5 bases). Germline V gene sequence: CDR1 DFQATT, CDR2 SNEGSKA (reference sequence). V was shortened by 0 bases and J by 0 bases, with 9 bases between the two germline ends. This CDR3 region has 14 residues. The CDR3 sequence: CSARDLTDSYEQYF. Partial CDR3 DNA: TGCAGTGCTAGAGATCTGACAGACTCCTACGAG.

With regard to this clone: The read halts 3 residues ahead of the CDR3 end, with the missing end drawn from the germline J gene. The rearrangement links TRBV19 to TRBJ2-1; 7 nucleotides align to TRBD2. This CDR3 has 16 residues. V was pared by 11 bases and J by 4 bases, with 17 bases of the junction left unmatched. Germline values: CDR1 LNHDA, CDR2 SQIVND (reference sequence). CDR3 DNA (partial): TGTGCCTGCTCCCCCTATGGGAGGGGAGGGTACAATGAG. It yields the protein CACSPYGRGGYNE. In full, the CDR3 reads CACSPYGRGGYNEQFF.

Remarks on this clone: With the read ending 3 residues before the CDR3 end, the germline J gene is used to fill in that end. V usage is TRBV6-2 or TRBV6-3 and J usage is TRBJ2-7; 10 bases line up with TRBD2. V was clipped by 6 bases and J by 5 bases; unmatched bases: 7. Germline CDR1 MNHEY, CDR2 SVGEGT. The CDR3 extends over 14 amino acids. The part of the CDR3 DNA that was read is TGTGCCAGCAGAACGGGGCTAGCGGGAGACGAG. The encoded protein is CASRTGLAGDE. The CDR3, in full, reads CASRTGLAGDEQYF.

Notes on this clone: From the germline J gene comes the end of the CDR3, since the read stops 3 residues before it. V and J are TRBV20-1 and TRBJ1-5; D gene ambiguous. CDR3 length: 17 amino acids. Germline lookup yields CDR1 DFQATT and CDR2 SNEGSKA (reference sequence). The V end lost 0 bases, the J end lost 2 bases, and 17 bases lay between the germline ends. The CDR3 protein is CSARDSGDRYGNQPQHF. The covered CDR3 bases are TGCAGTGCTAGAGATTCCGGGGATCGGTACGGCAATCAGCCC.

Points on this clone: The read terminates 3 residues before the CDR3 end, so the remaining end is supplied by the germline J gene. V and J are TRBV6-1 and TRBJ2-7, with TRBD2 matching over 7 bases. The V gene's germline CDR1 is MNHNS and CDR2 SASEGT. This CDR3 is 14 amino acids long. J lost 3 bases, V lost 0 bases, and 2 bases had no gene match. CDR3: CASSEAGGGYEQYF. CDR3 DNA, as far as it was read: TGTGCCAGCAGTGAAGCGGGGGGGGGCTACGAG.

Note on this clone: With the read ending 3 residues before the CDR3 end, the germline J gene is used to fill in that end. This chain uses TRBV6-1 with TRBJ2-3, with unresolved D. Trimming took 2 bases from V and 6 from J, leaving 3 bases between them. Germline lookup yields CDR1 MNHNS and CDR2 SASEGT. CDR3 size: 11 residues. The covered CDR3 bases are TGTGCCAGCAGTGAAAGGGATACG. Translation: CASSERDT. The entire CDR3 protein is CASSERDTQYF.

To note about this clone: The read finishes 3 residues shy of the CDR3 end, and the germline J gene is used to complete it. This chain uses TRBV19 with TRBJ2-1; D may be TRBD2 (6 bases). The CDR3 sequence is 18 residues long. CDR1 is LNHDA and CDR2 is SQIVND in the germline V gene (reference sequence). Trimming took off 0 bases at V and 2 bases at J, with 17 bases between the two ends. CDR3 residues: CASSIEPPLAIAYNEQFF. CDR3 bases read: TGTGCCAGTAGTATAGAACCCCCACTAGCAATCGCCTACAATGAG.

On this clone itself: From the germline J gene comes the end of the CDR3, since the read stops 3 residues before it. The chain combines TRBV2 with TRBJ2-5; 10 bases align to TRBD2. Trimming cost V 6 bases and J 2 bases; bases outside gene matches: 12. Germline assignment: CDR1 SNHLY and CDR2 FYNNEI. This CDR3 is built from 17 residues. The sequenced CDR3 bases are TGTGCCAGCAGGCTCCCAGGAGCGGGAGGGCCTCAAGAGACC. Its protein product is CASRLPGAGGPQET. The entire CDR3 protein reads CASRLPGAGGPQETQYF. Drawing the rest from reference TRBV2 and TRBJ2-5, the complete variable domain is EPEVTQTPSHQVTQMGQEVILRCVPISNHLYFYWYRQILGQKVEFLVSFYNNEISEKSEIFDDQFSVERPDGSNFTLKIRSTKLEDSAMYFCASRLPGAGGPQETQYFGPGTRLLVL.

On this clone: The read halts 3 residues ahead of the CDR3 end, with the missing end drawn from the germline J gene. The chain uses TRBV10-1 and TRBJ1-1; tentative D call: TRBD1 (6 bases). The CDR3 totals 13 residues. V was clipped by 5 bases and J by 7 bases, with 14 bases between them. The germline gives CDR1 WNHNN, CDR2 SYGVQD (reference sequence). The CDR3 loop reads CASSPAGDDEAFF. CDR3 bases read: TGCGCCAGCAGTCCGGCAGGGGACGATGAA.

Turning to this clone: The CDR3 end lies 3 residues beyond the end of the read and is filled in from the germline J gene. This chain connects TRBV19 to TRBJ2-2; maybe TRBD1 (5 bases). Germline V gene sequence: CDR1 LNHDA, CDR2 SQIVND (reference sequence). The length of the CDR3 is 14 residues. Deletions cut 8 bases from V and 3 bases from J, with 13 bases between. This CDR3 reads CASAGGAYTGELFF. The covered CDR3 bases are TGTGCCAGTGCCGGTGGGGCCTACACCGGGGAG. The full variable domain, rest sourced from reference TRBV19 and TRBJ2-2, is DGGITQSPKYLFRKEGQNVTLSCEQNLNHDAMYWYRQDPGQGLRLIYYSQIVNDFQKGDIAEGYSVSREKKESFPLTVTSAQKNPTAFYLCASAGGAYTGELFFGEGSRLTVL.

In regard to this clone: The CDR3 end falls 3 residues outside the read, so it is completed with the germline J gene. The chain is built from TRBV18 and TRBJ2-1; D call uncertain. CDR1 is KGHSH and CDR2 is LQKENI in the germline V gene. This CDR3 contains 13 residues. The ends were cut back, 3 bases at V and 2 bases at J, with 5 bases in the middle. This CDR3 reads CASSPDTYNEQFF. CDR3 DNA (partial): TGTGCCAGCTCACCCGACACCTACAATGAG. The variable domain in full, completed from reference TRBV18 and TRBJ2-1, reads NAGVMQNPRHLVRRRGQEARLRCSPMKGHSHVYWYRQLPEEGLKFMVYLQKENIIDESGMPKERFSAEFPKEGPSILRIQQVVRGDSAAYFCASSPDTYNEQFFGPGTRLTVL.

Concerning this clone itself: The read ends 3 residues shy of where the CDR3 ends; the end is completed using the germline J gene. The chain joins TRBV19 to TRBJ2-1; TRBD2 matches at 8 bases. The CDR3 is made up of 17 amino acids. V lost 5 bases, J lost 4 bases, and 13 bases stayed unmatched. Germline CDR1 is LNHDA and CDR2 is SQIVND (reference sequence). CDR3 DNA (partial): TGTGCCAGTAGTGACACCTGGGTAGCGGGAACTTACAATGAG. It codes for CASSDTWVAGTYNE. The full CDR3 reads CASSDTWVAGTYNEQFF.

Notes on this clone: Read sequence stops 3 residues before the CDR3 end, and the germline J gene provides the missing end. The chain carries TRBV2 and TRBJ2-1, with 13 positions matching TRBD2. The germline CDR1 and CDR2 sequences are SNHLY and FYNNEI. This CDR3 comprises 19 residues. Trimming cost V 5 bases and J 8 bases; bases outside gene matches: 18. The CDR3 loop reads CASSSRTSGRRNPVYEQFF. CDR3 DNA (partial): TGTGCCAGCAGTTCTAGGACTAGCGGGAGAAGGAATCCCGTCTATGAG.

About this clone itself: The observed sequence ends 3 residues before the CDR3 terminus, with the missing tail filled in from the germline J gene. The rearrangement uses TRBV20-1 and TRBJ1-1; the D gene is possibly TRBD1 (6 bases). Per germline, CDR1 DFQATT and CDR2 SNEGSKA (reference sequence). V was cut by 6 bases and J by 0 bases, with 20 bases left in between. This CDR3 region has 16 residues. Here the CDR3 reads CSALGGPRELNTEAFF. The CDR3 bases that were read are TGCAGTGCCCTCGGGGGGCCCCGGGAGTTGAACACTGAA.

About this clone: The read gets to within 3 residues of the CDR3 end, and the germline J gene fills in the rest. This chain uses TRBV20-1 with TRBJ2-1; 10 positions agree with TRBD2. The CDR3 has 15 amino acids. The ends lost 6 bases at V and 4 bases at J; junction bases unmatched: 9. From germline, CDR1 is DFQATT and CDR2 SNEGSKA (reference sequence). The CDR3 DNA, read in part, is TGCAGTGCAGAAGACCTAGCGGGAGCGTACAATGAG. Translation gives CSAEDLAGAYNE. The entire CDR3 is CSAEDLAGAYNEQFF.

In the case of this clone: The CDR3 end lies 3 residues beyond the end of the read and is filled in from the germline J gene. The gene calls are TRBV19 and TRBJ2-7, with D perhaps matching TRBD1 (6 bases). Germline V gene sequence: CDR1 LNHDA, CDR2 SQIVND (reference sequence). The CDR3 sequence is 15 residues long. Deletions cut 7 bases from V and 6 bases from J, with 22 bases between. The CDR3 sequence: CASTLSVTGQGEQYF. The covered CDR3 bases are TGTGCCAGTACCCTCTCCGTGACAGGTCAGGGCGAG.

Concerning this clone: The read stops 3 residues short of the end of the CDR3; the missing end is completed from the germline J gene. The V call is TRBV2, the J call TRBJ1-1, with D hard to call. Trimming pared 5 bases from V and 0 bases from J, leaving 10 bases between. The CDR3 contains 14 residues. Germline assignment: CDR1 SNHLY and CDR2 FYNNEI. CDR3 DNA, as far as it was read: TGTGCCAGCAGTTCCGCCGGGGTGAACACTGAA. It is translated as CASSSAGVNTE. Given in full, the CDR3 is CASSSAGVNTEAFF.

Notes on this clone: From the germline J gene comes the end of the CDR3, since the read stops 3 residues before it. The V gene is TRBV19, the J gene TRBJ2-1, with TRBD2 matching 13 bases. Germline V CDR1 and CDR2: LNHDA, SQIVND (reference sequence). V trimming: 3 bases; J trimming: 9 bases; junction bases outside the gene matches: 8. CDR3 size: 16 residues. The CDR3 is CASSIVPTSGRIEQFF. Incomplete CDR3 DNA: TGTGCCAGTAGTATTGTCCCGACTAGCGGGAGGATTGAG.

Concerning this clone: The read falls 3 residues short of the CDR3 end, and the missing part is taken from the germline J gene. The rearrangement joins TRBV7-6 to TRBJ2-3, with 9 bases lining up with TRBD2. This CDR3 region has 14 residues. V lost 5 bases and J lost 6; bases outside the gene matches: 6. In germline, CDR1 is SGHVS, CDR2 FNYEAQ. The CDR3 region is CASSPRTSADTQYF. The covered CDR3 bases are TGTGCCAGCAGCCCTCGGACTAGCGCGGATACG.

To note about this clone: The read stops 3 residues short of the end of the CDR3; the missing end is completed from the germline J gene. This rearrangement joins TRBV19 to TRBJ1-5; 7 bases are a match to TRBD1. This CDR3 region has 19 residues. V shed 5 bases and J 0 bases; nucleotides not matched to a gene: 16. Germline CDR1 reads LNHDA; CDR2 reads SQIVND (reference sequence). The CDR3 sequence: CASSFLQGPTLYSNQPQHF. The sequenced CDR3 bases are TGTGCCAGTAGTTTCTTACAGGGGCCCACACTATATAGCAATCAGCCC.

In the case of this clone: The sequenced fragment ends 3 residues before the CDR3 boundary, so the rest is inferred from the germline J gene. V is TRBV19 and J is TRBJ2-3, with 7 bases aligning to TRBD1. The trim removed 7 bases at V and 4 bases at J, leaving 2 bases unmatched. The CDR3 sequence is 12 residues long. Germline V CDR1 and CDR2: LNHDA, SQIVND (reference sequence). CDR3 DNA, as far as it was read: TGTGCCAGTAATCAGGGGGCAGATACG. This translates into CASNQGADT. The full-length CDR3 reads as CASNQGADTQYF.

Of note for this clone: The CDR3 goes on 3 residues after the read ends, and that part is filled in from the germline J gene. The chain links TRBV11-2 to TRBJ2-5, with 9 positions matching TRBD2. The CDR3 contains 14 residues. Germline V gene lookup returns CDR1 SGHAT and CDR2 FQNNGV. V gave up 3 bases and J gave up 5 bases; unmatched junction bases: 4. Here the CDR3 reads CASSFAGGPETQYF. The part of the CDR3 DNA that was read is TGTGCCAGCAGCTTTGCGGGAGGGCCGGAGACC.

A note on this clone: The CDR3 extends 3 residues past the end of the read, so its final part is completed from the germline J gene. V and J are TRBV2 and TRBJ2-6; maybe TRBD1 (5 bases). Trimming cost V 8 bases and J 0 bases, with 11 bases left between them. The CDR3 consists of 15 residues. Germline V gene lookup returns CDR1 SNHLY and CDR2 FYNNEI. CDR3 DNA (partial): TGTGCCAGCGGAGACAGCTACTCTGGGGCCAACGTC. Translated: CASGDSYSGANV. The entire CDR3 sequence reads CASGDSYSGANVLTF.

About this clone itself: The CDR3 goes on 3 residues after the read ends, and that part is filled in from the germline J gene. This chain connects TRBV6-2 or TRBV6-3 to TRBJ1-5, with TRBD1 matching 7 bases. Germline CDR1 and CDR2: MNHEY and SVGEGT. The CDR3 covers 16 residues. V was clipped by 8 bases and J by 1 base; unmatched bases: 11. The sequenced part of the CDR3 DNA is TGTGCCAGCGTCTTGCAAGGGGGCCTAAGCAATCAGCCC. Translated, it gives CASVLQGGLSNQP. The CDR3 as a whole reads CASVLQGGLSNQPQHF.

As concerns this clone: Read coverage stops 3 residues before the CDR3 terminus; the germline J gene supplies the remainder. V gene TRBV19 combines with J gene TRBJ2-4, with 10 positions matching TRBD2. The germline gives CDR1 LNHDA, CDR2 SQIVND (reference sequence). This CDR3 contains 14 residues. V lost 7 bases, J lost 6 bases, and 6 bases stayed unmatched. This CDR3 reads CASNELAGRNIQYF. The sequenced part of the CDR3 DNA is TGTGCCAGTAACGAACTAGCGGGGCGAAACATT.